This T cell receptor beta chain was captured in a study of T cells in Graves' hyperthyroidism and ophthalmopathy. CDR3 length equals 14 residues. In germline, CDR1 is GTSNPN, CDR2 SVGIG (reference sequence). Germline trimming cut 3 bases from V and 3 bases from J; bases unmatched to any gene: 5. Diagnosis of hyperthyroidism was new in patients aged 18 to 65, and its duration was under 2 months. The study left out patients who had uncontrolled infection, other autoimmune disease, pregnancy or lactation. Amplified TCR beta CDR3 regions derived from RNA transcripts. A first-round RT-PCR of the TCR CDR3 used the HTBI primer set. TCRdb reanalysed the multiplex PCR reads using MiXCR and keeps one entry per CDR3 protein. This sample carries around 560,000 distinct CDR3 sequences, around 17% of them seen once, and the ten largest clones take approximately 20%. The sample holds many counts of this clonotype.

The receptor was isolated from a woman between 18 and 30 years old with Graves' hyperthyroidism. Sequenced material: blood. The chain uses TRBV30 and TRBJ1-2; 9 nucleotides line up with TRBD1. This CDR3 reads CAWSPDRGDYGYTF. The DNA of the CDR3 is TGTGCCTGGAGCCCGGACAGGGGAGACTATGGCTACACCTTC.